A single sample is the source of the 30 T cell receptor beta chains below, sequenced in a study of blood T cell repertoires in COVID-19. Using immunoSEQ multiplex PCR, the repertoire was profiled, and TCRdb retains in-frame clones only, with some absent. The table includes some 120,000 clones, roughly four fifths detected once. The sequenced sample was peripheral blood. These receptors were taken from a human donor in a cohort sampled during active COVID-19.

This clone occurred a few times. This rearrangement joins TRBV4-1 to TRBJ1-4; no firm D call. V was trimmed by 1 base and J by 8 bases, leaving 14 bases between them. The length of the CDR3 is 15 residues. In germline, CDR1 is MGHRA, CDR2 YSYEKL. The CDR3 spells CASSQGGGFGEKLFF. Here the CDR3 DNA reads TGCGCCAGCAGCCAAGGTGGCGGGTTTGGGGAAAAACTGTTTTTT.

The genes are TRBV25-1 and TRBJ1-1; 8 bases fit TRBD1. V dropped 1 base and J dropped 1; count of bases not matched to a gene: 2. This CDR3 contains 15 residues. The germline CDR1 and CDR2 sequences are MGHDK and SYGVNS. The CDR3 protein is CASSESGQGNTEAFF. CDR3 in DNA: TGTGCCAGCAGTGAATCCGGACAGGGGAACACTGAAGCTTTCTTT.

The chain joins TRBV12-3 or TRBV12-4 to TRBJ1-2, with D maybe TRBD1 (5 bases). With 7 bases removed from V and 5 bases from J, the gap between germline ends came to 14 bases. This CDR3 has 13 amino acids. CDR3 coding DNA: TGTGCCAGCAACGCAGGGTTTGGGTATGGCTACACCTTC. Translating it yields CASNAGFGYGYTF.

The V and J genes are TRBV3-1 (or the pseudogene TRBV3-2) and TRBJ2-3, with 7 positions matching TRBD1. The germline CDR1 and CDR2 sequences are LGHDT and YNNKEL (reference sequence). The length of the CDR3 is 15 residues. V shed 4 bases and J 2 bases; nucleotides not matched to a gene: 6. CDR3 amino acids: CASSRRDRATDTQYF. The CDR3 DNA reads TGTGCCAGCAGCCGAAGAGACAGGGCCACAGATACGCAGTATTTT.

This clone appeared once. The chain has TRBV19 and TRBJ1-1; no clear D gene. Germline V gene lookup returns CDR1 LNHDA and CDR2 SQIVND (reference sequence). The CDR3 is 14 residues long. Trimming removed 4 bases at V and 1 base at J, with 10 bases between. The CDR3 DNA is TGTGCCAGTAGTAAGGGCCTAGCGAACACTGAAGCTTTCTTT. It is translated as CASSKGLANTEAFF.

CDR3 sequence reads: CASSPTGGVGNTIYF. For the CDR3, the DNA is TGTGCCAGCAGCCCGACAGGGGGCGTTGGAAACACCATATATTTT. The chain uses TRBV7-9 and TRBJ1-3, with TRBD1 matching 10 bases. From germline, CDR1 is SEHNR and CDR2 FQNEAQ (reference sequence). This CDR3 comprises 15 residues. J gave up 3 bases and V 5 bases, and 4 bases lay outside the gene matches.

This clone was detected only a few times. The chain uses TRBV4-3 and TRBJ1-5; TRBD1 is a possible D gene (6 bases). CDR3 length equals 17 residues. V was cut by 4 bases and J by 5 bases, with 21 bases left in between. Germline V CDR1 and CDR2: LGHNA, YSLEER. Here the CDR3 DNA reads TGCGCCAGCAGCCGAAGACAGGAGCTGAGTACGGATCAGCCCCAGCATTTT. It is translated as CASSRRQELSTDQPQHF.

On this clone itself: The junction departs from the called germline gene at one end, perhaps through a read error. V gene TRBV5-1 combines with J gene TRBJ2-5, with 8 bases aligning to TRBD2. This CDR3 is built from 18 residues. The germline gives CDR1 SGHRS, CDR2 YFSETQ. The CDR3 loop is CASSPTAIGGGSQKTQYF. CDR3 DNA: TGCGCCAGCAGTCCGACTGCTATAGGCGGGGGGTCCCAAAAGACCCAGTACTTC.

The chain employs TRBV10-2 and TRBJ2-7; TRBD1 matches at 8 bases. Unmatched junction bases numbered 10, after V lost 8 bases and J lost 1 base. This CDR3 region has 15 residues. Germline CDR1 reads WSHSY; CDR2 reads SAAADI. CDR3 sequence (DNA): TGCGCCAGCCGTGGGCACAGGGGGGTGTCCTACGAGCAGTACTTC. Encoded protein: CASRGHRGVSYEQYF.

This clone was picked up one time. V is TRBV7-2 and J is TRBJ1-1; unclear D gene. The CDR3 loop spans 15 amino acids. Trimming took 1 base from V and 1 from J, leaving 10 bases between them. Germline CDR1 reads SGHTA; CDR2 reads FQGNSA. The CDR3 DNA is TGTGCCAGCAGCTTAGGAGGGATTTCGAACACTGAAGCTTTCTTT. Translation: CASSLGGISNTEAFF.

The J gene is TRBJ2-5, the V gene TRBV7-9, with TRBD2 identical over 12 bases. The CDR3 runs to 17 residues. The trim removed 2 bases at V and 2 bases at J, leaving 6 bases unmatched. Germline V gene data show CDR1 as SEHNR and CDR2 as FQNEAQ (reference sequence). CDR3 nucleotides: TGTGCCAGCAGCTTATTCGGCCTAGCGGGGGGGCAAGAGACCCAGTACTTC. Translation gives CASSLFGLAGGQETQYF.

This rearrangement joins TRBV5-6 to TRBJ2-2; D uncertain. The CDR3 contains 12 residues. The V end lost 7 bases, the J end lost 5 bases, and 9 bases lay between the germline ends. Germline-derived CDR1 and CDR2 are SGHDT and YYEEEE. Here the CDR3 reads CASGPGTGELFF. In DNA, the CDR3 is TGTGCCAGCGGGCCTGGGACCGGGGAGCTGTTTTTT.

This rearrangement joins TRBV18 to TRBJ1-4; TRBD1 matches at 8 bases. The CDR3 contains 15 residues. With 5 bases clipped from V and 6 bases from J, the junction kept 8 bases outside the gene matches. Per germline, CDR1 KGHSH and CDR2 LQKENI. This CDR3 reads CASSTDRGSDEKLFF. As DNA, the CDR3 is TGTGCCAGCTCAACCGACAGGGGTTCCGATGAAAAACTGTTTTTT. The whole variable domain, filled in from reference TRBV18 and TRBJ1-4, reads NAGVMQNPRHLVRRRGQEARLRCSPMKGHSHVYWYRQLPEEGLKFMVYLQKENIIDESGMPKERFSAEFPKEGPSILRIQQVVRGDSAAYFCASSTDRGSDEKLFFGSGTQLSVL.

This clone appeared a few times. At the DNA level, this CDR3 is encoded by other sequences in the same sample as well. This sequence joins TRBV5-1 and TRBJ2-7, with D maybe TRBD1 (8 bases). The CDR3 length is 15 residues. Germline V lookup: CDR1 SGHRS, CDR2 YFSETQ. Trimming cost V 2 bases and J 6 bases, with 18 bases left between them. In DNA, the CDR3 is TGCGCCAGCAGCTTACAGGGGGGGGAGGAGGGCGAGCAGTACTTC. The encoded protein is CASSLQGGEEGEQYF.

This chain joins TRBV11-2 and TRBJ1-1, with 7 bases lining up with TRBD1. V was clipped by 3 bases and J by 7 bases; unmatched bases: 5. The CDR3 runs 13 residues. Germline CDR1 is SGHAT and CDR2 is FQNNGV. The CDR3 region has the DNA TGTGCCAGCAGCTTGTTGCAGGGGGGTGAAGCTTTCTTT. This translates into CASSLLQGGEAFF. Full variable domain (rest looked up from reference TRBV11-2 and TRBJ1-1): EAGVAQSPRYKIIEKRQSVAFWCNPISGHATLYWYQQILGQGPKLLIQFQNNGVVDDSQLPKDRFSAERLKGVDSTLKIQPAKLEDSAVYLCASSLLQGGEAFFGQGTRLTVV.

This clone was observed a few times. The chain combines TRBV6-5 with TRBJ1-1; weak D call: TRBD1 (5 bases). The germline V and J ends were trimmed by 1 base and 3 bases, with 15 bases remaining between them. The CDR3 totals 16 residues. Germline V gene lookup returns CDR1 MNHEY and CDR2 SVGAGI. The CDR3 DNA is TGTGCCAGCAGTTACTTCCCCATGGGGACTGACACTGAAGCTTTCTTT. It yields the protein CASSYFPMGTDTEAFF.

The V gene is TRBV5-6, the J gene TRBJ2-1, with D possibly being TRBD2 (7 bases). CDR3 size: 15 residues. Trimming removed 1 base from V and 8 bases from J, with 16 bases in between. Per germline, CDR1 SGHDT and CDR2 YYEEEE. CDR3 loop: CASSLYRTRGDEQFF. Written as DNA, the CDR3 is TGTGCCAGCAGCTTGTACCGGACTAGGGGGGATGAGCAGTTCTTC.

The chain combines TRBV24-1 with TRBJ2-1; 9 bases match TRBD2. Germline loops: CDR1 KGHDR, CDR2 SFDVKD. This CDR3 is built from 16 residues. The junction had 11 bases not matched to a gene; V was cut back by 4 bases and J by 8 bases. DNA of the CDR3: TGTGCCACCAGTGACCCATCCGGGACTAGCTTCGATGAGCAGTTCTTC. As protein: CATSDPSGTSFDEQFF.

CDR3 region: CASSAWDNEQYF. The CDR3 DNA is TGTGCCAGCAGCGCGTGGGACAACGAGCAGTACTTC. The chain uses TRBV11-3 and TRBJ2-7, with D maybe TRBD1 (6 bases). This CDR3 contains 12 residues. Germline V gene sequence: CDR1 SGHNT, CDR2 YENEEA. V was shortened by 5 bases and J by 5 bases, with 10 bases between the two germline ends. Looking up the rest from reference TRBV11-3 and TRBJ2-7 gives the full variable domain: EAGVVQSPRYKIIEKKQPVAFWCNPISGHNTLYWYLQNLGQGPELLIRYENEEAVDDSQLPKDRFSAERLKGVDSTLKIQPAELGDSAVYLCASSAWDNEQYFGPGTRLTVT.

The DNA for the CDR3 is TGTGCCAGCAGTGGACGACAGTTCCAAGAGACCCAGTACTTC. Its translation: CASSGRQFQETQYF. The genes are TRBV2 and TRBJ2-5, with D maybe TRBD1 (5 bases). The V end lost 4 bases, the J end lost 1 base, and 10 bases lay between the germline ends. This CDR3 comprises 14 residues. The V gene's germline CDR1 is SNHLY and CDR2 FYNNEI.

The V call is TRBV3-1 (or the pseudogene TRBV3-2), the J call TRBJ1-6, with D tentatively TRBD1 (5 bases). V gave up 0 bases and J gave up 9 bases, with 18 bases separating them. From germline, CDR1 is LGHDT and CDR2 YNNKEL (reference sequence). The CDR3 totals 17 residues. The CDR3 nucleotides read TGTGCCAGCAGCCAAGATCAGGGATTCGGATATGGTTCACCCCTCCACTTT. Its translation is CASSQDQGFGYGSPLHF.

This rearrangement joins TRBV15 to TRBJ1-2; D gene unclear. V lost 1 base and J lost 7, with 19 bases in between. Germline assignment: CDR1 LNHNV and CDR2 YYDKDF (reference sequence). The CDR3 runs 16 residues. The CDR3 DNA sequence: TGTGCCACCAGCAGAGGTGGGTCGGGTACCGACGGTGGCTACACCTTC. It specifies CATSRGGSGTDGGYTF.

This clone was detected only a few times. The rearrangement links TRBV6-1 to TRBJ1-5; D is unresolved. The CDR3 loop spans 14 amino acids. The V end was cut by 2 bases, the J end by 2 bases, with 7 bases between. Germline values: CDR1 MNHNS, CDR2 SASEGT. For the CDR3, the DNA is TGTGCCAGCAGTGAAATGGCAGGCAATCAGCCCCAGCATTTT. Translation: CASSEMAGNQPQHF.

The chain employs TRBV5-8 and TRBJ1-5; 7 nucleotides agree with TRBD1. The CDR3 consists of 15 residues. Germline V gene sequence: CDR1 SGHTS, CDR2 YDEGEE. V shed 4 bases and J 2 bases; nucleotides not matched to a gene: 6. This CDR3 is CASSDIDRGNQPQHF. The CDR3 DNA follows: TGTGCCAGCAGCGATATCGACAGGGGCAATCAGCCCCAGCATTTT.

The chain joins TRBV28 to TRBJ1-4; 7 nucleotides match TRBD1. The CDR3 totals 14 residues. Germline V gene sequence: CDR1 MDHEN, CDR2 SYDVKM. J gave up 8 bases and V 6 bases, and 9 bases lay outside the gene matches. Here the CDR3 DNA reads TGTGCCAGCAGCCGGGGACAGTTGAGGGAAAAACTGTTTTTT. As protein: CASSRGQLREKLFF.

J is TRBJ2-5 and V is TRBV11-2, with D possibly TRBD2 on 6 matching bases. In germline, CDR1 is SGHAT, CDR2 FQNNGV. Between the trimmed V and J ends, which lost 5 bases and 2 bases, there was a span of 15 bases. The CDR3 contains 15 residues. In DNA, the CDR3 is TGTGCCAGCAGCACACGGACTATGAAGCAAGAGACCCAGTACTTC. Translated, it gives CASSTRTMKQETQYF.

The chain joins TRBV19 to TRBJ2-4; 7 nucleotides align to TRBD1. The CDR3 is 15 residues long. Germline CDR1 and CDR2: LNHDA and SQIVND (reference sequence). V lost 7 bases and J lost 9; bases outside the gene matches: 15. The CDR3 sequence: CASTPGQSLVGIQYF. Here the CDR3 DNA reads TGTGCCAGTACGCCGGGACAGTCCCTGGTGGGCATTCAGTACTTC.

The gene calls are TRBV10-2 and TRBJ1-3, with D unresolved. The V and J ends lost 2 bases and 0 bases respectively, with 11 bases between them. Germline loops: CDR1 WSHSY, CDR2 SAAADI. This CDR3 has 16 amino acids. CDR3 protein: CASSEQIISSGNTIYF. CDR3 sequence (DNA): TGCGCCAGCAGTGAGCAAATTATCAGCTCTGGAAACACCATATATTTT.

A single count supports this clone. The chain has TRBV11-2 and TRBJ2-5, with 8 bases identical to TRBD1. The V and J ends lost 5 bases and 4 bases, in that order; junction bases with no gene match: 9. The CDR3 is 15 amino acids. CDR1 SGHAT and CDR2 FQNNGV come from the germline V gene. CDR3 DNA: TGTGCCAGCAGCCGCGACAGGGGAAAGGGAGAGACCCAGTACTTC. Translation gives CASSRDRGKGETQYF.

This clone was counted between two and nine times. The same CDR3 also results from other DNA sequences found in this sample. The chain joins TRBV6-5 to TRBJ2-7, with 12 bases fitting TRBD2. Trimming removed 5 bases from V and 4 bases from J; junction bases left unmatched: 6. Germline assignment: CDR1 MNHEY and CDR2 SVGAGI. There are 15 residues in the CDR3. This chain's CDR3 is CASSRGLAGLYEQYF. Written as DNA, the CDR3 is TGTGCCAGCAGTAGAGGACTAGCGGGGTTGTACGAGCAGTACTTC.